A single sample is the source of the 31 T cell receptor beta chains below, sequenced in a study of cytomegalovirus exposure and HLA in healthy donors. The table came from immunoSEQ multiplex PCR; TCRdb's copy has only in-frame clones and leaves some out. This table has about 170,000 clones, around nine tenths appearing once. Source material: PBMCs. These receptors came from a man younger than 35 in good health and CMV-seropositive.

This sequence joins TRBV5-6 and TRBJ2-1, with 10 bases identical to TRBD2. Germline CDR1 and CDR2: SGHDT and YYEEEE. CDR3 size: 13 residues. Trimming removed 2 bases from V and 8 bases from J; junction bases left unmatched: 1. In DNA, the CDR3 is TGTGCCAGCAGCTTCGGGACTAGCGATGAGCAGTTCTTC. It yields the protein CASSFGTSDEQFF.

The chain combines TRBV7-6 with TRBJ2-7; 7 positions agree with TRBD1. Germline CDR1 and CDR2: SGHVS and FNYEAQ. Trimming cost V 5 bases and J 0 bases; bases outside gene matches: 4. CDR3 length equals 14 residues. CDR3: CASSQGTASYEQYF. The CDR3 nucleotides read TGTGCCAGCAGCCAAGGGACAGCCTCCTACGAGCAGTACTTC.

The CDR3: CASSSGGTNEKLFF. The CDR3 DNA reads TGCGCCAGCAGCTCGGGGGGAACTAATGAAAAACTGTTTTTT. The V call is TRBV5-1, the J call TRBJ1-4; possibly TRBD1 for D (5 bases). Germline lookup yields CDR1 SGHRS and CDR2 YFSETQ. CDR3 length: 14 residues. The V gene lost 3 bases and the J gene lost 1 base, with 7 bases spanning the gap.

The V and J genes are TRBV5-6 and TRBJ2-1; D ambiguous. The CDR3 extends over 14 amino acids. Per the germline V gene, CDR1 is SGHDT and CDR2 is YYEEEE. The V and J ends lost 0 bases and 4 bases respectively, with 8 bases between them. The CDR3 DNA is TGTGCCAGCAGCTTGGGGCAGTATTACAATGAGCAGTTCTTC. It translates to CASSLGQYYNEQFF.

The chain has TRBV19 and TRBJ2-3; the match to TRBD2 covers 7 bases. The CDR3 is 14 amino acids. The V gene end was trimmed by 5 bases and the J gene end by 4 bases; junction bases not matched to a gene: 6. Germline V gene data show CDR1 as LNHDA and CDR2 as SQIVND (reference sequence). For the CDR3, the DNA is TGTGCCAGTAGTGTGAGACTAGCAGCAGATACGCAGTATTTT. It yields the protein CASSVRLAADTQYF.

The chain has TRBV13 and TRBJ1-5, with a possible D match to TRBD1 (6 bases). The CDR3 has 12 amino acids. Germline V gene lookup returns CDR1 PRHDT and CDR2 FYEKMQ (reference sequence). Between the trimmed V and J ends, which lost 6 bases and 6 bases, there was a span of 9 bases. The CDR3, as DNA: TGTGCCAGCAGTCAGGGGAGTCAGCCCCAGCATTTT. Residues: CASSQGSQPQHF.

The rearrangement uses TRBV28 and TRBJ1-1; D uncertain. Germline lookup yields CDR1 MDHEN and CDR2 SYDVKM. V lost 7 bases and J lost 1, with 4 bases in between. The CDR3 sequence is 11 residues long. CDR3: CASTRNTEAFF. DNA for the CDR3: TGTGCCAGCACGAGGAACACTGAAGCTTTCTTT.

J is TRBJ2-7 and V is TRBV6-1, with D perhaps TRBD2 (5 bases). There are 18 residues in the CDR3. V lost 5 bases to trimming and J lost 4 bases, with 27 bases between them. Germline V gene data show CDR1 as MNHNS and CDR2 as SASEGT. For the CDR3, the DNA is TGTGCCAGCAGTAAAGACTCTAGGGAGCCTAGAAGAGTATACGAGCAGTACTTC. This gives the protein CASSKDSREPRRVYEQYF.

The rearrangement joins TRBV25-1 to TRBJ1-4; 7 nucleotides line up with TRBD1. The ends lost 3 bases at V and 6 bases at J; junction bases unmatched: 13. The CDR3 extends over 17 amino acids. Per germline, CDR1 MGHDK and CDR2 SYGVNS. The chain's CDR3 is CASSDKGAGGNYEKLFF. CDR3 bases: TGTGCCAGCAGTGACAAGGGGGCAGGCGGTAACTATGAAAAACTGTTTTTT.

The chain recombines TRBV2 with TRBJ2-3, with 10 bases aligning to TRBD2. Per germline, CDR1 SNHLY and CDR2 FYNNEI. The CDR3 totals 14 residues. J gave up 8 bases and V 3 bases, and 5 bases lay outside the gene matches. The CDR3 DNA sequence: TGTGCCAGCAGTGAGGCTAGCGGGAGTCGTACGCAGTATTTT. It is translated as CASSEASGSRTQYF.

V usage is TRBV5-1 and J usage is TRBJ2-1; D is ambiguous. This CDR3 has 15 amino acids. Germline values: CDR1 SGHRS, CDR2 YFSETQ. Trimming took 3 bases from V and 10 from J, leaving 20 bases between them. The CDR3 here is CASSSSSRLRREQFF. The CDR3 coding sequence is TGCGCCAGCAGCTCGTCCAGCAGGCTTCGACGAGAGCAGTTCTTC. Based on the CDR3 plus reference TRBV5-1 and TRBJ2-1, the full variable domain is KAGVTQTPRYLIKTRGQQVTLSCSPISGHRSVSWYQQTPGQGLQFLFEYFSETQRNKGNFPGRFSGRQFSNSRSEMNVSTLELGDSALYLCASSSSSRLRREQFFGPGTRLTVL.

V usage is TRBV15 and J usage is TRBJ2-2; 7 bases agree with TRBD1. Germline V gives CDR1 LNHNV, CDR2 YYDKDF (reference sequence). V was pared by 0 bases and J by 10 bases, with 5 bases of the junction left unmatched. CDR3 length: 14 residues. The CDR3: CATSRDLTGLELFF. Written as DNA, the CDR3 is TGTGCCACCAGCAGAGATCTGACAGGGTTGGAGCTGTTTTTT.

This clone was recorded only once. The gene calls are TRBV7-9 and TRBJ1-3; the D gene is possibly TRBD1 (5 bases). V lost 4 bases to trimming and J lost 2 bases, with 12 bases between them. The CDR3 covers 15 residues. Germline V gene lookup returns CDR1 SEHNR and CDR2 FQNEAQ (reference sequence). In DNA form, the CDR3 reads TGTGCCAGCAGCTCCAGGGTAGACGCTGGAAACACCATATATTTT. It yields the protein CASSSRVDAGNTIYF.

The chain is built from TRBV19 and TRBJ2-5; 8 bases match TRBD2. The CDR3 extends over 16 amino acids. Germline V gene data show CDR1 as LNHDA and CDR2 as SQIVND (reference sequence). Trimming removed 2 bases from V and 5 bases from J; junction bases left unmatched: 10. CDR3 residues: CASSIRPGLVPETQYF. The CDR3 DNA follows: TGTGCCAGTAGTATACGTCCGGGACTAGTTCCGGAGACCCAGTACTTC. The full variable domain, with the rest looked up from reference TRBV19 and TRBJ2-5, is DGGITQSPKYLFRKEGQNVTLSCEQNLNHDAMYWYRQDPGQGLRLIYYSQIVNDFQKGDIAEGYSVSREKKESFPLTVTSAQKNPTAFYLCASSIRPGLVPETQYFGPGTRLLVL.

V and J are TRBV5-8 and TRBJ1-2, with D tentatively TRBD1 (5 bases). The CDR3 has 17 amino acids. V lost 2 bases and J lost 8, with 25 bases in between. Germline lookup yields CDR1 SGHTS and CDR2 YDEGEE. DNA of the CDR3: TGTGCCAGCAGCTTATCAAGAGACAGTTTCGGTCGGCTGGGCTACACCTTC. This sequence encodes CASSLSRDSFGRLGYTF.

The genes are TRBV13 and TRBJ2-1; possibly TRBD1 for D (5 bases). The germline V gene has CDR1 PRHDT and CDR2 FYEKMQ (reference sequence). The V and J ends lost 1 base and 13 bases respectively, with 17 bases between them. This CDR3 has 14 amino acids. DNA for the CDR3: TGTGCCAGCAGCTTAGTAACAGGCCCAGCACGCCAGTTCTTC. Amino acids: CASSLVTGPARQFF.

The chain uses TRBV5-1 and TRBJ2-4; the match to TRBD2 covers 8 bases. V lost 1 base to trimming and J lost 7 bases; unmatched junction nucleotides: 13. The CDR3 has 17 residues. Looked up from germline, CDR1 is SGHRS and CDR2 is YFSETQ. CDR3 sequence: CASSLWFPGGPENIQYF. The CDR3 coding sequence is TGCGCCAGCAGCTTGTGGTTTCCGGGAGGGCCTGAGAACATTCAGTACTTC.

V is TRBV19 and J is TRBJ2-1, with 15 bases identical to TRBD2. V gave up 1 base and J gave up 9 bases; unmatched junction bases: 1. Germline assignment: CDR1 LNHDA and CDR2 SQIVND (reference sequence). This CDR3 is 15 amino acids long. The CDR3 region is CASSIGGLAGGEQFF. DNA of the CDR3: TGTGCCAGTAGTATAGGGGGACTAGCGGGAGGTGAGCAGTTCTTC.

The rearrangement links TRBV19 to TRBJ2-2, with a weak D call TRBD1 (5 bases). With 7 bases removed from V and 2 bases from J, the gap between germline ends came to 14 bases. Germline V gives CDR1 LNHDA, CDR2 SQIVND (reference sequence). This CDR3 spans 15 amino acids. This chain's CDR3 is CASKTTASNTGELFF. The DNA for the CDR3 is TGTGCCAGTAAAACGACAGCGAGTAACACCGGGGAGCTGTTTTTT.

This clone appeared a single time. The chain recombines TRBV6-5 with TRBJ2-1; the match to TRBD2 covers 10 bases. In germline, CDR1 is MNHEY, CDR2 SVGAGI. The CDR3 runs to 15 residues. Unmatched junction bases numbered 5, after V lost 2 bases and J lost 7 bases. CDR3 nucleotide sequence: TGTGCCAGCAGTTACGGGACTAGCGAGTATAATGAGCAGTTCTTC. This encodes CASSYGTSEYNEQFF.

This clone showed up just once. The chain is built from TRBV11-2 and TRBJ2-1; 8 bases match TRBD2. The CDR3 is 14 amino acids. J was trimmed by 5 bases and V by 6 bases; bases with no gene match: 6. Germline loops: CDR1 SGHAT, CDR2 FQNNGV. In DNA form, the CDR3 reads TGTGCCAGCAGAACTAGCGGAACTAACAATGAGCAGTTCTTC. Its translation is CASRTSGTNNEQFF.

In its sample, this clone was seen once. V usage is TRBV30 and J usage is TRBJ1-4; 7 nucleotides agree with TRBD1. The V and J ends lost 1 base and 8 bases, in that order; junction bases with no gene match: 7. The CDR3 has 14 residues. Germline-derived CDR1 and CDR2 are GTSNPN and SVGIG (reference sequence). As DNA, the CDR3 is TGTGCCTGGAGTGAGGGGGCTCTAGGAGAAAAACTGTTTTTT. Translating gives CAWSEGALGEKLFF.

CDR3 sequence reads: CASSLIGWEDNEQFF. The CDR3 region has the DNA TGTGCCAGCAGCTTAATTGGCTGGGAGGACAATGAGCAGTTCTTC. The rearrangement links TRBV7-3 to TRBJ2-1, with D possibly matching TRBD2 (6 bases). Germline assignment: CDR1 SGHTA and CDR2 FQGTGA. Between the trimmed V and J ends, which lost 1 base and 5 bases, there was a span of 12 bases. The CDR3 has 15 residues.

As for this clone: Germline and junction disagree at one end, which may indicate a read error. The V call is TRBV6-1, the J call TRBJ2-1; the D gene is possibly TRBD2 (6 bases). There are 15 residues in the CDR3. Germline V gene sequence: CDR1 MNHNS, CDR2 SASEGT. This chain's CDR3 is CASCQSGVYYHEQFF. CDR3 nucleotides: TGTGCCAGCTGTCAGTCGGGGGTGTACTACCATGAGCAGTTCTTC.

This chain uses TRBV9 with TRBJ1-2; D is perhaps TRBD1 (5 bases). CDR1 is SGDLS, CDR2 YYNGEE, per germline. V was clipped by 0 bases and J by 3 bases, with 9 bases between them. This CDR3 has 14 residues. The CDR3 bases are TGTGCCAGCAGCGTAGGGGGCTCGTACTATGGCTACACCTTC. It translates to CASSVGGSYYGYTF.

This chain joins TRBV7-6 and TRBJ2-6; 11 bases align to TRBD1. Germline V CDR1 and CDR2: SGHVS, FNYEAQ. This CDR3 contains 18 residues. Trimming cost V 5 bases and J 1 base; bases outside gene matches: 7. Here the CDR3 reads CASSSPGTGGSGANVLTF. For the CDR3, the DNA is TGTGCCAGCAGCAGCCCCGGGACAGGGGGATCTGGGGCCAACGTCCTGACTTTC.

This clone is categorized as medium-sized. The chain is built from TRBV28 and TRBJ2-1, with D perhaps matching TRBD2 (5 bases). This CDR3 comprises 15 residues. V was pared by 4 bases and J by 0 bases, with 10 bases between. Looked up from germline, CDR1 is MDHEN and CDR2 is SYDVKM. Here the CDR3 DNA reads TGTGCCAGCAGTTCCGGGGATTTCTCCTACAATGAGCAGTTCTTC. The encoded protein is CASSSGDFSYNEQFF.

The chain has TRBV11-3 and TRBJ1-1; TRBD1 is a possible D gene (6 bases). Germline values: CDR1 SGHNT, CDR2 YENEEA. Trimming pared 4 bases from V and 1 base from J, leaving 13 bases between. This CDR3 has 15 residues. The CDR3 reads CASSSSTGWNTEAFF. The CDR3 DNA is TGTGCCAGCAGCTCCTCGACAGGATGGAACACTGAAGCTTTCTTT.

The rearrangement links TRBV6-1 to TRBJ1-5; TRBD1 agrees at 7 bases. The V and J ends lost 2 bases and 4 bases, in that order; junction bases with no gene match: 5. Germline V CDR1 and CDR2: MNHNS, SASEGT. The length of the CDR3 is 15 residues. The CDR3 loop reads CASSEMGQPNQPQHF. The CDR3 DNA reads TGTGCCAGCAGTGAAATGGGACAGCCTAATCAGCCCCAGCATTTT.

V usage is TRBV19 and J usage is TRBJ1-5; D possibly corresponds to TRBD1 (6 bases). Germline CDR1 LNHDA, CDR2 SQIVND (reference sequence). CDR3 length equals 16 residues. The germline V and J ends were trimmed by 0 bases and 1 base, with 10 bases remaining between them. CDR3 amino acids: CASSIDGGASNQPQHF. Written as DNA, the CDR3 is TGTGCCAGTAGTATAGATGGGGGGGCGAGCAATCAGCCCCAGCATTTT. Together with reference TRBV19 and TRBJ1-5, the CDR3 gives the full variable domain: DGGITQSPKYLFRKEGQNVTLSCEQNLNHDAMYWYRQDPGQGLRLIYYSQIVNDFQKGDIAEGYSVSREKKESFPLTVTSAQKNPTAFYLCASSIDGGASNQPQHFGDGTRLSIL.

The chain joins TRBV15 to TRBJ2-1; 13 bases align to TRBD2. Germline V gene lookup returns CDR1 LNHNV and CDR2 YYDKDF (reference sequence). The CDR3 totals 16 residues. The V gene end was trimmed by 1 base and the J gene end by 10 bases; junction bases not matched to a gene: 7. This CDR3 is CATSRAGLAGVSEQFF. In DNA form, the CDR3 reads TGTGCCACCAGCAGAGCAGGACTAGCGGGAGTAAGCGAGCAGTTCTTC.